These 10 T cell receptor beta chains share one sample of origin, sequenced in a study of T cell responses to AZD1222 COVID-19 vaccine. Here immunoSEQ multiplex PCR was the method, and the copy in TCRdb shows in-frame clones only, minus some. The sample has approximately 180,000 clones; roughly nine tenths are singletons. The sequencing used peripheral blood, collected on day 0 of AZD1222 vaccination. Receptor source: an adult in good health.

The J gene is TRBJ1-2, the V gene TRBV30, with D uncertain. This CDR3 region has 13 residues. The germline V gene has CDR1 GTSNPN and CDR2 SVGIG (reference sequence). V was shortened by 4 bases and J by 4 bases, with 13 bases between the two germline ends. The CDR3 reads CAWNTHRSYGYTF. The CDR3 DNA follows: TGTGCCTGGAATACTCACCGGAGCTATGGCTACACCTTC.

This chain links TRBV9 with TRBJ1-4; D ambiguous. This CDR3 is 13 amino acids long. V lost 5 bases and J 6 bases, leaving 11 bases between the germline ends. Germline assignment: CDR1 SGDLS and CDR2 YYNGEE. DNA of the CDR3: TGTGCCAGCAGTCAAGTCCCCCATGAAAAACTGTTTTTT. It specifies CASSQVPHEKLFF.

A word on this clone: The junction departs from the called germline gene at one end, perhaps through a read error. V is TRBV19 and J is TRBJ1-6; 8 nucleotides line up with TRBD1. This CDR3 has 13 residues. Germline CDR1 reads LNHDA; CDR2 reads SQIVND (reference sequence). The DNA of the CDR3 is TGTGCCAGTAGTGGACAGGGTGGCCGCCCGGAACGCTTT. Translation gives CASSGQGGRPERF.

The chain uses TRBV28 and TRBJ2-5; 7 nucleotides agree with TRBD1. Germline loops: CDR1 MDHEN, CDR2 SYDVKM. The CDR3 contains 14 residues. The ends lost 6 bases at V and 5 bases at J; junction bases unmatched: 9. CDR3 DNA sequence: TGTGCCAGCAGCATCAGGGGGTTTCGCGAGACCCAGTACTTC. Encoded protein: CASSIRGFRETQYF.

CDR3 nucleotide sequence: TGTGCCAGCTCCGAGGGGGGTCCGCCCACCGGGGAGCTGTTTTTT. Translated, it gives CASSEGGPPTGELFF. This chain uses TRBV28 with TRBJ2-2; tentatively, D is TRBD1 or TRBD2 (6 bases each). The CDR3 sequence is 15 residues long. V lost 8 bases, J lost 4 bases, and 17 bases lay in between. The germline CDR1 and CDR2 sequences are MDHEN and SYDVKM.

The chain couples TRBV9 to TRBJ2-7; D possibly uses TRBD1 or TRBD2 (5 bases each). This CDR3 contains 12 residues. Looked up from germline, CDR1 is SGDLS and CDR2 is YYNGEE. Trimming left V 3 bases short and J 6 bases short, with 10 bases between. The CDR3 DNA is TGTGCCAGCAGCGGGGGACCGGCCGAGCAGTACTTC. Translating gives CASSGGPAEQYF.

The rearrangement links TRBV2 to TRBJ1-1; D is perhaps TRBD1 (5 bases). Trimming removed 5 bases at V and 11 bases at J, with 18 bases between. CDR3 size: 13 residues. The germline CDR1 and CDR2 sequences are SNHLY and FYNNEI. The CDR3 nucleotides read TGTGCCAGCAGTTCCCGGTGGGGGGGTTCGGCTTTCTTT. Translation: CASSSRWGGSAFF.

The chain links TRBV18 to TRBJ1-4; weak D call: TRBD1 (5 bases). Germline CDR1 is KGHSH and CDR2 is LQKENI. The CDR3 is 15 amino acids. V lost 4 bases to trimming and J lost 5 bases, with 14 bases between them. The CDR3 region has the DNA TGTGCCAGCTCACTGGGGGGTCTTCCCAATGAAAAACTGTTTTTT. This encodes CASSLGGLPNEKLFF.

The CDR3 DNA reads TGTGCCAGCAGCCACAGGGGTGGAGGCACTGAAGCTTTCTTT. This translates into CASSHRGGGTEAFF. The V and J genes are TRBV3-1 (or the pseudogene TRBV3-2) and TRBJ1-1, with D tentatively TRBD1 (6 bases). Per germline, CDR1 LGHDT and CDR2 YNNKEL (reference sequence). V lost 3 bases to trimming and J lost 4 bases, with 12 bases between them. CDR3 length: 14 amino acids.

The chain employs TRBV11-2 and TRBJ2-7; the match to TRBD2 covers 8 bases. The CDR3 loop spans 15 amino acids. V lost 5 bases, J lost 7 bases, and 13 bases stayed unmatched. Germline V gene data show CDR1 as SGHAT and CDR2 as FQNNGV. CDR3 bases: TGTGCCAGCAGCCAAACCGGGACTAGTACGTGGGAGCAGTACTTC. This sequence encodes CASSQTGTSTWEQYF.